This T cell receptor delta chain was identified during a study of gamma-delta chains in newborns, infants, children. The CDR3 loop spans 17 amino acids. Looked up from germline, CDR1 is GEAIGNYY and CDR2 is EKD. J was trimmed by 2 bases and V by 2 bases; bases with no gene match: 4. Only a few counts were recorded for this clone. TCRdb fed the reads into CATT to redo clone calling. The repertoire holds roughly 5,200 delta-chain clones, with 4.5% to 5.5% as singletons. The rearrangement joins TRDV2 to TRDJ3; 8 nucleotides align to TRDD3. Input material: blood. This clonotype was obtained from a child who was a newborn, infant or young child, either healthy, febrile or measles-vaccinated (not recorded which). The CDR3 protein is CACDRLLGAWDTRQMFF. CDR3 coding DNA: TGTGCCTGTGACAGACTACTGGGGGCCTGGGACACCCGACAGATGTTTTTC.